The rows below give T cell receptor beta chains drawn from one sample of a study of T cells in Graves' hyperthyroidism and ophthalmopathy. TCRdb used MiXCR to reprocess the multiplex PCR reads, holding one entry per CDR3 protein. The table lists under 750,000 distinct CDR3 sequences, about 19% of them singletons, with approximately 15% in the top ten. Sequencing input: blood. The receptors shown here come from a woman aged 45-65 years with Graves' hyperthyroidism that later progressed to Graves' ophthalmopathy. CDR3s include the opening cysteine and the closing phenylalanine or tryptophan. The D gene is left open where the match is weak. Size is stated for part of the rows, as once, few or many counts, or as a class when the clone is expanded.

NA,TRBJ2-3,NA,TRBV19,15,TGTGCCAGTAGTACCCCAGCGAGAAACACAGATACGCAGTATTTT,CASSTPARNTDTQYF
NA,TRBJ2-3,NA,TRBV7-6,14,TGTGCCAGCAGCTTAGCCGTCACGGGTAATACGCAGTATTTT,CASSLAVTGNTQYF
NA,TRBJ2-7,TRBD1,TRBV27,17,TGTGCCAGCCGAAGGGGTACTGGGACAGGGGAACTCTACGAGCAGTACTTC,CASRRGTGTGELYEQYF
many,TRBJ2-1,NA,TRBV20-1,14,TGCAGTGCTAGAGAACGGACAGTAGGAAATGAGCAGTTCTTC,CSARERTVGNEQFF
few,TRBJ2-5,NA,TRBV6-1,13,TGTGCCAGCAGACCCAGGGGTACCGAGACCCAGTACTTC,CASRPRGTETQYF
many,TRBJ2-3,NA,TRBV3-1,13,TGTGCCAGCAGCCCCCAACTCACAGATACGCAGTATTTT,CASSPQLTDTQYF
NA,TRBJ2-7,TRBD2,TRBV7-9,15,TGTGCCAGCAGCTCCCCAGCGGGGGGTGATGACGAGCAGTACTTC,CASSSPAGGDDEQYF
NA,TRBJ2-2,TRBD2,TRBV19,14,TGTGCCAGTCAGGGACTAGCTCTTGCCGGGGAGCTGTTTTTT,CASQGLALAGELFF
NA,TRBJ1-2,NA,TRBV3-1,14,TGTGCCAGCAGCCCTACATTGGGGACCTATGGCTACACCTTC,CASSPTLGTYGYTF
many,TRBJ2-5,TRBD1,TRBV11-3,15,TGTGCCAGCAGCCCCGGGACAGGGGACTGGGAGACCCAGTACTTC,CASSPGTGDWETQYF
few,TRBJ1-1,NA,TRBV12-3/TRBV12-4,13,TGTGCCAGCAGTTTAGGAGCCTCCACTGTAGCTTTCTTT,CASSLGASTVAFF
NA,TRBJ2-3,TRBD1,TRBV7-3,15,TGTGCCAGCAGCTTATCGAAGGGACAGCCAGGGTCACAGTATTTT,CASSLSKGQPGSQYF
NA,TRBJ1-1,NA,TRBV6-6,15,TGTGCCAGCAGTTACTCGTCCAGGGGCGCAACTGAAGCTTTCTTT,CASSYSSRGATEAFF
NA,TRBJ1-1,NA,TRBV4-1,16,TGCGCCAGCAGCCAAGCCCCTTTATCCTTGGGAACTGAAGCTTTCTTT,CASSQAPLSLGTEAFF
NA,TRBJ2-5,NA,TRBV2,14,TGTGCCAGCAGTGAAGTGGCAGGGGGGGAGACCCAGTACTTC,CASSEVAGGETQYF
many,TRBJ2-3,TRBD2,TRBV27,15,TGTGCCAGCAGTTATGTGCGGGGGGGCGGAGATACGCAGTATTTT,CASSYVRGGGDTQYF
NA,TRBJ2-7,TRBD1,TRBV7-2,16,TGTGCCAGCAGCTCCGACCCCGACAGGGGGACCTACGAGCAGTACTTC,CASSSDPDRGTYEQYF
few,TRBJ2-7,NA,TRBV18,14,TGTGCCAGCTCACCAATCTCTGGGACCTACGAGCAGTACTTC,CASSPISGTYEQYF
once,TRBJ2-7,TRBD2,TRBV4-1,15,TGCGCCAGCAGCCAAGAAGGCCGCGGGGGCTACGAGCAGTACTTC,CASSQEGRGGYEQYF
NA,TRBJ2-5,NA,TRBV7-3,14,TGTGCCAGCAGCGCCACGGGGAACCAAGAGACCCAGTACTTC,CASSATGNQETQYF
few,TRBJ2-1,NA,TRBV2,20,TGTGCCAGCAGTGTTCTTCGAGACGATCAGGGCTTCTCCGCCAACAATGAGCAGTTCTTC,CASSVLRDDQGFSANNEQFF
NA,TRBJ1-4,NA,TRBV6-1,15,TGTGCCAGCAGTTCCCACAGGGATAATAATGAAAAACTGTTTTTT,CASSSHRDNNEKLFF
many,TRBJ2-7,NA,TRBV12-3/TRBV12-4,16,TGTGCCAGCAGTTTAGCGTGGGCCCTACTATCCTACGAGCAGTACTTC,CASSLAWALLSYEQYF
many,TRBJ2-1,NA,TRBV11-2,13,TGTGCCAGCAGCTCCTTTCCAAGGGATGAGCAGTTCTTC,CASSSFPRDEQFF
few,TRBJ2-3,NA,TRBV4-1,14,TGCGCCAGCAGCCAAGGTGGGGCCACAGATACGCAGTATTTT,CASSQGGATDTQYF
NA,TRBJ2-1,TRBD1,TRBV7-7,18,TGTGCTAGCAGCTTGCGGACAGGGGGCGCAGGACCCTACAATGAGCAGTTCTTC,CASSLRTGGAGPYNEQFF
NA,TRBJ1-1,NA,TRBV9,15,TGTGCCAGCAGCGAAGGCGGGTGGGGGAACACTGAAGCTTTCTTT,CASSEGGWGNTEAFF
NA,TRBJ1-1,TRBD1,TRBV5-1,18,TGCGCCAGCAGCTACGGGACAGGCCACAACCCACGGAACACTGAAGCTTTCTTT,CASSYGTGHNPRNTEAFF
few,TRBJ1-5,TRBD1,TRBV7-9,15,TGTGCCAGCAGCTCCCCAGGGGGCGGTGGTCAGCCCCAGCATTTT,CASSSPGGGGQPQHF
NA,TRBJ1-1,TRBD1,TRBV10-3,15,TGTGCCATCAGTATCTCAGGGACAGGGGGCACTGAAGCTTTCTTT,CAISISGTGGTEAFF
few,TRBJ1-5,NA,TRBV30,13,TGTGCCTGGAGTGTAACGGGGGCTCAGCCCCAGCATTTT,CAWSVTGAQPQHF
many,TRBJ1-5,TRBD1,TRBV12-3/TRBV12-4,15,TGTGCCAGCGGAAACCCAGGGGGTGGCAATCAGCCCCAGCATTTT,CASGNPGGGNQPQHF
NA,TRBJ2-1,NA,TRBV20-1,13,TGCAGTGCTAGAGCTGGGGGGAGGAATGAGCAGTTCTTC,CSARAGGRNEQFF
many,TRBJ2-1,NA,TRBV7-3,17,TGTGCCAGCAGCTTAAAGGGACTGCTGGACGGAATCAATGAGCAGTTCTTC,CASSLKGLLDGINEQFF
many,TRBJ1-5,TRBD1,TRBV12-3/TRBV12-4,15,TGTGCCAGCAGCCCCACAGGGGGAGGCAATCAGCCCCAGCATTTT,CASSPTGGGNQPQHF
NA,TRBJ1-2,TRBD1,TRBV3-1,15,TGTGCCAGCAGCCCTGGGACAGGGTTGCACTATGGCTACACCTTC,CASSPGTGLHYGYTF
few,TRBJ2-5,TRBD1,TRBV20-1,16,TGCAGTGCTTTAAACGACTTTACAGGGGCCCAAGAGACCCAGTACTTC,CSALNDFTGAQETQYF
few,TRBJ2-1,TRBD2,TRBV7-9,16,TGTGCCAGCAGCTTGGGGACTAGCGGAGGGCACAATGAGCAGTTCTTC,CASSLGTSGGHNEQFF
many,TRBJ1-1,TRBD1,TRBV30,16,TGTGCCTGGAAGACAGGGAAGATTAAAATGAACACTGAAGCTTTCTTT,CAWKTGKIKMNTEAFF
few,TRBJ1-5,NA,TRBV20-1,15,TGCAGTGCTTCTGAAAGTGGGGTGGTTAATCAGCCCCAGCATTTT,CSASESGVVNQPQHF
many,TRBJ2-3,NA,TRBV6-2/TRBV6-3,14,TGTGCCAGCGAAATAGGGGGACTCCAGACTACGCAGTATTTT,CASEIGGLQTTQYF
few,TRBJ1-1,NA,TRBV20-1,11,TGCAGTGCCAAGGGTTTGGCTGAAGCTTTCTTT,CSAKGLAEAFF
few,TRBJ1-1,NA,TRBV19,14,TGTGCCAGTAGTACGACCTCGGGGGGCACTGAAGCTTTCTTT,CASSTTSGGTEAFF
many,TRBJ1-1,NA,TRBV7-9,13,TGTGCCAGCAGTTTAGGGGCAGGATTTGAAGCTTTCTTT,CASSLGAGFEAFF
NA,TRBJ1-1,TRBD1,TRBV20-1,14,TGCAGTGCTGACAGGGTAAGGCAGAACACTGAAGCTTTCTTT,CSADRVRQNTEAFF
few,TRBJ2-1,NA,TRBV12-3/TRBV12-4,10,TGTGCCAGCAGGTCCGGTGAGCAGTTCTTC,CASRSGEQFF
few,TRBJ2-2,TRBD1,TRBV5-1,16,TGCGCCAGCAGCACCCGGGACAGGACGAACACCGGGGAGCTGTTTTTT,CASSTRDRTNTGELFF
NA,TRBJ1-4,TRBD1,TRBV12-3/TRBV12-4,15,TGTGCCAGCAGTACAACGACAGGGGTTAATGAAAAACTGTTTTTT,CASSTTTGVNEKLFF
NA,TRBJ2-7,NA,TRBV7-6,14,TGTGCCAGCAGCTTAGGACAGTACTCCTACGAGCAGTACTTC,CASSLGQYSYEQYF
NA,TRBJ2-1,TRBD2,TRBV24-1,13,TGTGCCGCGGGGGGGATTTCCTACAATGAGCAGTTCTTC,CAAGGISYNEQFF
few,TRBJ1-5,NA,TRBV27,14,TGTGCCAGCAGCTGGGGGGGGCTCAATCAGCCCCAGCATTTT,CASSWGGLNQPQHF
many,TRBJ1-5,TRBD1,TRBV12-3/TRBV12-4,15,TGTGCCAGCAGTTTCAACAGGGGGCATGGACAGCCCCAGCATTTT,CASSFNRGHGQPQHF
NA,TRBJ1-2,NA,TRBV20-1,14,TGCAGTGCTAGAGACCCGACAAGGGGCTATGGCTACACCTTC,CSARDPTRGYGYTF
few,TRBJ2-5,NA,TRBV7-8,12,TGTGCCAGCAGCGATTTAGAGGAGACCCAGTACTTC,CASSDLEETQYF
NA,TRBJ2-7,NA,TRBV6-1,14,TGTGCCAGCAGCCCTAGGGTGACTAGCTACGAGCAGTACTTC,CASSPRVTSYEQYF
NA,TRBJ1-6,TRBD1,TRBV6-5,18,TGTGCCAGCAGTTACTCGCGAGGACAGGGGGCGGAAAATTCACCCCTCCACTTT,CASSYSRGQGAENSPLHF
many,TRBJ2-5,TRBD2,TRBV7-9,15,TGTGCCAGCAGCTCACGAGCGGGGGTAGAAGAGACCCAGTACTTC,CASSSRAGVEETQYF